The 15 T cell receptor beta chains presented below share a single source sample, sequenced in a study of T cell responses to AZD1222 COVID-19 vaccine. Some clones are missing from TCRdb's copy, which holds only in-frame ones; the method was immunoSEQ multiplex PCR. Of around 100,000 clones detected, about nine tenths appear once; the ten largest clones hold under 6.5%. The specimen was peripheral blood, collected 28 days after the second AZD1222 dose. The source is an adult who received the AZD1222 COVID-19 vaccine.

This clone came up once. The V and J genes are TRBV18 and TRBJ2-7; 8 nucleotides align to TRBD1. The CDR3 length is 15 residues. CDR1 and CDR2 (germline): KGHSH, LQKENI. Losses at the gene ends were 0 bases for V and 6 bases for J; bases not matched to a gene: 7. The CDR3 loop reads CASSPPAWTGSEQYF. The CDR3 DNA reads as TGTGCCAGCTCACCACCGGCCTGGACAGGGAGCGAGCAGTACTTC.

This chain connects TRBV4-1 to TRBJ1-6; D not resolved. CDR3 length: 18 amino acids. Germline V gene data show CDR1 as MGHRA and CDR2 as YSYEKL. V was trimmed by 4 bases and J by 0 bases, leaving 16 bases between them. Here the CDR3 DNA reads TGCGCCAGCAGCCGCCGTCTGGCGGAGAGCTCCTATAATTCACCCCTCCACTTT. This encodes CASSRRLAESSYNSPLHF.

This clone was recorded only once. V usage is TRBV18 and J usage is TRBJ1-5; D gene unclear. The CDR3 sequence is 15 residues long. V lost 6 bases, J lost 0 bases, and 12 bases lay in between. Per the germline V gene, CDR1 is KGHSH and CDR2 is LQKENI. The CDR3 reads CASSPQDLSNQPQHF. CDR3 nucleotides: TGTGCCAGCTCTCCCCAGGATCTTAGCAATCAGCCCCAGCATTTT.

The V gene is TRBV11-2, the J gene TRBJ2-2, with unresolved D. The CDR3 runs to 13 residues. Germline assignment: CDR1 SGHAT and CDR2 FQNNGV. The V gene lost 5 bases and the J gene lost 3 bases, with 7 bases spanning the gap. CDR3 amino acids: CASSVDYTGELFF. Here the CDR3 DNA reads TGTGCCAGCAGCGTCGACTACACCGGGGAGCTGTTTTTT.

The rearrangement joins TRBV6-5 to TRBJ1-5; D is possibly TRBD1 (5 bases). V shed 5 bases and J shed 1 base, with 12 bases lying between them. Germline-derived CDR1 and CDR2 are MNHEY and SVGAGI. There are 15 residues in the CDR3. CDR3 amino acids: CASSPTGGSNQPQHF. The DNA for the CDR3 is TGTGCCAGCAGTCCTACGGGGGGAAGCAATCAGCCCCAGCATTTT.

The gene calls are TRBV5-1 and TRBJ2-5; tentatively, D is TRBD2 (7 bases). Trimming removed 2 bases at V and 1 base at J, with 12 bases between. This CDR3 has 15 residues. Germline V gene lookup returns CDR1 SGHRS and CDR2 YFSETQ. The CDR3 loop is CASSFWGGPQETQYF. DNA for the CDR3: TGCGCCAGCAGCTTTTGGGGGGGCCCCCAAGAGACCCAGTACTTC. Supplemented by reference TRBV5-1 and TRBJ2-5, the full variable domain reads KAGVTQTPRYLIKTRGQQVTLSCSPISGHRSVSWYQQTPGQGLQFLFEYFSETQRNKGNFPGRFSGRQFSNSRSEMNVSTLELGDSALYLCASSFWGGPQETQYFGPGTRLLVL.

V is TRBV6-5 and J is TRBJ1-5; possibly TRBD1 for D (6 bases). V was clipped by 5 bases and J by 15 bases, with 17 bases between them. Germline lookup yields CDR1 MNHEY and CDR2 SVGAGI. The CDR3 has 12 residues. CDR3 DNA: TGTGCCAGCAGTACCGGACAGCAGCGAATGCATTTT. Translation gives CASSTGQQRMHF.

The chain recombines TRBV5-1 with TRBJ2-2; TRBD2 is a possible D gene (5 bases). Deletions cut 2 bases from V and 3 bases from J, with 14 bases between. The length of the CDR3 is 16 residues. In germline, CDR1 is SGHRS, CDR2 YFSETQ. In nucleotides, the CDR3 is TGCGCCAGCAGCTTCACTACTAGTGCGGACACCGGGGAGCTGTTTTTT. This codes for CASSFTTSADTGELFF.

This clone ranks as medium-sized. The chain has TRBV27 and TRBJ2-2; D perhaps matches TRBD1 (5 bases). There are 15 residues in the CDR3. Trimming removed 6 bases from V and 4 bases from J, with 15 bases in between. The germline CDR1 and CDR2 sequences are MNHEY and SMNVEV (reference sequence). The CDR3, as DNA: TGTGCCAGCAGCGAGGAGTCAGGGTTCACCGGGGAGCTGTTTTTT. It specifies CASSEESGFTGELFF.

This clone was picked up a small number of times. This chain connects TRBV12-3 or TRBV12-4 to TRBJ1-3; D gene unclear. Trimming cost V 1 base and J 8 bases, with 3 bases left between them. The CDR3 sequence is 11 residues long. The CDR3 loop is CASSLVDTIYF. CDR3 coding DNA: TGTGCCAGCAGTTTAGTGGACACCATATATTTT.

V gene TRBV7-8 combines with J gene TRBJ1-1; TRBD1 aligns across 7 bases. In germline, CDR1 is SGHVS, CDR2 FQNEAQ. V lost 3 bases and J lost 5; bases outside the gene matches: 9. This CDR3 has 15 amino acids. CDR3 protein: CASSFDRAGRTEAFF. The CDR3 nucleotides read TGTGCCAGCAGCTTCGACAGGGCGGGGAGGACTGAAGCTTTCTTT.

This sequence joins TRBV28 and TRBJ2-7, with 8 bases that match TRBD1. Germline V gene lookup returns CDR1 MDHEN and CDR2 SYDVKM. Unmatched junction bases numbered 16, after V lost 0 bases and J lost 6 bases. The CDR3 loop spans 18 amino acids. CDR3: CASSLCPPPGRGLCEQYF. Written as DNA, the CDR3 is TGTGCCAGCAGTTTATGCCCCCCCCCTGGCAGGGGGCTCTGCGAGCAGTACTTC.

V usage is TRBV11-2 and J usage is TRBJ2-5; 14 bases are a match to TRBD2. V was clipped by 5 bases and J by 2 bases; unmatched bases: 7. The CDR3 consists of 17 residues. Germline assignment: CDR1 SGHAT and CDR2 FQNNGV. The chain's CDR3 is CASSPGTSGGDQETQYF. The CDR3 nucleotides are TGTGCCAGCAGCCCAGGGACTAGCGGGGGAGATCAAGAGACCCAGTACTTC.

The chain carries TRBV19 and TRBJ2-2; 7 bases are a match to TRBD1. CDR3 length: 16 residues. Germline-derived CDR1 and CDR2 are LNHDA and SQIVND (reference sequence). Germline trimming cut 4 bases from V and 4 bases from J; bases unmatched to any gene: 9. CDR3 in DNA: TGTGCCAGTAGTAGACAGGGTTCCAAGAGCACCGGGGAGCTGTTTTTT. This sequence encodes CASSRQGSKSTGELFF. The full variable domain, rest sourced from reference TRBV19 and TRBJ2-2, is DGGITQSPKYLFRKEGQNVTLSCEQNLNHDAMYWYRQDPGQGLRLIYYSQIVNDFQKGDIAEGYSVSREKKESFPLTVTSAQKNPTAFYLCASSRQGSKSTGELFFGEGSRLTVL.

This sequence joins TRBV10-2 and TRBJ1-2; TRBD1 is a possible D gene (5 bases). The germline V gene encodes CDR1 WSHSY and CDR2 SAAADI. The V end was cut by 8 bases, the J end by 4 bases, with 14 bases between. The CDR3 extends over 13 amino acids. Written as DNA, the CDR3 is TGCGCCAGCGGGGCGGAGGCTGGCTATGGCTACACCTTC. Protein product: CASGAEAGYGYTF.